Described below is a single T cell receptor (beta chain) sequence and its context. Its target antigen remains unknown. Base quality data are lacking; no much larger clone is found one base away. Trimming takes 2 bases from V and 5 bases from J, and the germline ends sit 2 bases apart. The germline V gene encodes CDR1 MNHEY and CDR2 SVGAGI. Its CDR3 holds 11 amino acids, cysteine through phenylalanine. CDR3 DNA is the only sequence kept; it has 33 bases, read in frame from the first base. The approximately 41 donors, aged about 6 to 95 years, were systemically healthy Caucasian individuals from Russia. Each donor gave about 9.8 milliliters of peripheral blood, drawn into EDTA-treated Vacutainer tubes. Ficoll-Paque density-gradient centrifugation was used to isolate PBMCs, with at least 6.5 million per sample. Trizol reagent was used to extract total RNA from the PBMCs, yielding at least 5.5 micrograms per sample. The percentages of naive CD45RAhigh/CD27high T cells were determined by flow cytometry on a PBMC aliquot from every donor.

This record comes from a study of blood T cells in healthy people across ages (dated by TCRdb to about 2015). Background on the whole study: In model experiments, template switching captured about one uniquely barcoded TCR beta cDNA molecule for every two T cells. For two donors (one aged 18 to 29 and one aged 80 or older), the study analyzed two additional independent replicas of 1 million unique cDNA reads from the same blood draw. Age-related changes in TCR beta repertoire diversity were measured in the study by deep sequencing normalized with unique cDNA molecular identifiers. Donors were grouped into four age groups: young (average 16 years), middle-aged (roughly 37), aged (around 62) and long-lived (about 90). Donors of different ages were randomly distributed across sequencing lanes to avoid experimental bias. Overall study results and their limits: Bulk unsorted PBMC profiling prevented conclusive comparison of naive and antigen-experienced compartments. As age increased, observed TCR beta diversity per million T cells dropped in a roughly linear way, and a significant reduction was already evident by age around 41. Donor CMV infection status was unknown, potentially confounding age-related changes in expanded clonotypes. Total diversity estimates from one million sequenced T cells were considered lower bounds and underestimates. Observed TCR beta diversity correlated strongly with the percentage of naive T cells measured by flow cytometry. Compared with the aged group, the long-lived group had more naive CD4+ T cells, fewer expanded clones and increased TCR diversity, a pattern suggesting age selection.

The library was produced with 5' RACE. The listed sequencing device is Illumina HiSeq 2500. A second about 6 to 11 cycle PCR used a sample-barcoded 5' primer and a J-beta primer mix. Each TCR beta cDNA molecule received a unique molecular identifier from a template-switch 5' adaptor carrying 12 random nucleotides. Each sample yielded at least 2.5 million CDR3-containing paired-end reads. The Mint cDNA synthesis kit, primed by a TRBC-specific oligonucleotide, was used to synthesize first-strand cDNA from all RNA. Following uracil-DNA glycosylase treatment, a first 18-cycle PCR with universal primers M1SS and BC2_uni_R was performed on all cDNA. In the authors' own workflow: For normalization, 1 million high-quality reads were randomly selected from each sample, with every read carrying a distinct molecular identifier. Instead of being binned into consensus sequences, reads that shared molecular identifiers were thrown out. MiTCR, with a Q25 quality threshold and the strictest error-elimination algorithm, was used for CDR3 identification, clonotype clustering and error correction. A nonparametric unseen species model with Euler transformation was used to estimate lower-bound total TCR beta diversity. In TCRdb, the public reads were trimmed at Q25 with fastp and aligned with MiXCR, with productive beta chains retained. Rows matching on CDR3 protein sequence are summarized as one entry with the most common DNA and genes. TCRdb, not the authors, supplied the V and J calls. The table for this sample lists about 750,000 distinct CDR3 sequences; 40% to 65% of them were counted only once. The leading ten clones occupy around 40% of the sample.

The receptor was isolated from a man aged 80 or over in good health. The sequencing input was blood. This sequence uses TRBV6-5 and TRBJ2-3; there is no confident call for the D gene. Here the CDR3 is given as CASSYRDTQYF. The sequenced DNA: TGTGCCAGCAGTTACCGAGATACGCAGTATTTT.